The rows below give T cell receptor beta chains drawn from one sample of a study of cytomegalovirus exposure and HLA in healthy donors. Using immunoSEQ multiplex PCR, the repertoire was profiled, and TCRdb retains in-frame clones only, with some absent. This sample has over 85,000 clones, with approximately 82% found just once. Sequencing was carried out using PBMCs. The receptor source for this set is a man between 25 and 39 years old in good health and CMV-seropositive. CDR3s include the opening cysteine and the closing phenylalanine or tryptophan. The D gene is left open where the match is weak. Size is stated for part of the rows, as once, few or many counts, or as a class when the clone is expanded.

D gene: TRBD2; clone size: few; J gene: TRBJ2-3; V gene: TRBV6-5; CDR3 DNA: TGTGCCAGCAGCCCAGCGGGAGCTAGCACAGATACGCAGTATTTT; CDR3 protein: CASSPAGASTDTQYF
D gene: .; clone size: .; J gene: TRBJ1-1; V gene: TRBV6-5; CDR3 DNA: TGTGCCAGCGCTATGGTGGGGGGGGACACTGAAGCTTTCTTT; CDR3 protein: CASAMVGGDTEAFF
D gene: TRBD2; clone size: .; J gene: TRBJ2-7; V gene: TRBV28; CDR3 DNA: TGTGCCAGCAGTCAAGGCGGGAGGGGAGAATCCGAGCAGTACTTC; CDR3 protein: CASSQGGRGESEQYF
D gene: .; clone size: .; J gene: TRBJ2-2; V gene: TRBV11-2; CDR3 DNA: TGTGCCAGCAGCTTAGATACGTACAGGGTTTTATCCGGGGAGCTGTTTTTT; CDR3 protein: CASSLDTYRVLSGELFF
D gene: TRBD2; clone size: .; J gene: TRBJ2-1; V gene: TRBV7-6; CDR3 DNA: TGTGCCAGCAGCCCCAGCGACGTGTGGGGGGGTGAGCAGTTCTTC; CDR3 protein: CASSPSDVWGGEQFF
D gene: TRBD2; clone size: .; J gene: TRBJ2-3; V gene: TRBV15; CDR3 DNA: TGTGCCACGAGATCGGCAGCGGGGCGCACAGATACGCAGTATTTT; CDR3 protein: CATRSAAGRTDTQYF
D gene: TRBD2; clone size: .; J gene: TRBJ2-1; V gene: TRBV5-1; CDR3 DNA: TGCGCCAGCAGCTTCGGGACTACAACCTACAATGAGCAGTTCTTC; CDR3 protein: CASSFGTTTYNEQFF
D gene: .; clone size: .; J gene: TRBJ1-2; V gene: TRBV6-5; CDR3 DNA: TGTGCCAGCAGTTACAACTCCAGAGCGATATACTATGGCTACACCTTC; CDR3 protein: CASSYNSRAIYYGYTF
D gene: .; clone size: .; J gene: TRBJ2-3; V gene: TRBV5-1; CDR3 DNA: TGCGCCAGCAGCTTGGGCCAGGGTGCAGATACGCAGTATTTT; CDR3 protein: CASSLGQGADTQYF
D gene: TRBD1; clone size: .; J gene: TRBJ2-4; V gene: TRBV29-1; CDR3 DNA: TGCAGCGTCGTCCCGGACAGGGACATTCAGTACTTC; CDR3 protein: CSVVPDRDIQYF
D gene: .; clone size: .; J gene: TRBJ1-3; V gene: TRBV10-3; CDR3 DNA: TGTGCCATCAGTCCACAGGTTTTGGAAGGAAACACCATATATTTT; CDR3 protein: CAISPQVLEGNTIYF
D gene: .; clone size: .; J gene: TRBJ2-3; V gene: TRBV27; CDR3 DNA: TGTGCCAGCAGTTTAGGGGCAGAGCCGAGCACAGATACGCAGTATTTT; CDR3 protein: CASSLGAEPSTDTQYF
D gene: TRBD1; clone size: .; J gene: TRBJ1-2; V gene: TRBV10-3; CDR3 DNA: TGTGCCATCAGGGCGACAGGGGGCGACGGCTACACCTTC; CDR3 protein: CAIRATGGDGYTF
D gene: TRBD2; clone size: .; J gene: TRBJ2-1; V gene: TRBV29-1; CDR3 DNA: TGCAGCTCGGGACTAGCGGGGGCGACTGAGCAGTTCTTC; CDR3 protein: CSSGLAGATEQFF
D gene: .; clone size: .; J gene: TRBJ1-2; V gene: TRBV5-6; CDR3 DNA: TGTGCCAGCAGGTTCCTAGGGTCGGAGGATGGCTACACCTTC; CDR3 protein: CASRFLGSEDGYTF
D gene: TRBD1; clone size: .; J gene: TRBJ2-2; V gene: TRBV11-2; CDR3 DNA: TGTGCCAGCACCTTAGGAAGGTTCTGGACAGGCTCGAACACCGGGGAGCTGTTTTTT; CDR3 protein: CASTLGRFWTGSNTGELFF
D gene: .; clone size: .; J gene: TRBJ2-1; V gene: TRBV7-9; CDR3 DNA: TGTGCCAGCAGCCCCACGGCGGGCATCGAGCAGTTCTTC; CDR3 protein: CASSPTAGIEQFF
D gene: .; clone size: .; J gene: TRBJ2-2; V gene: TRBV7-2; CDR3 DNA: TGTGCCAGCAGCCCATACACCGGGGAGCTGTTTTTT; CDR3 protein: CASSPYTGELFF
D gene: TRBD1; clone size: .; J gene: TRBJ1-5; V gene: TRBV23-1; CDR3 DNA: TGCGCCAGCATCGGGACAGATAATCAGCCCCAGCATTTT; CDR3 protein: CASIGTDNQPQHF